The 28 T cell receptor beta chains reported below all come from one sample, sequenced in a study of T cell changes during pregnancy in multiple sclerosis. The method was immunoSEQ multiplex PCR; TCRdb's version includes in-frame clones alone and lacks a portion of them. The sample has around 63,000 clones, roughly 89% seen once. The source was peripheral blood, collected after pregnancy. The receptors were gathered from a female donor in good health, enrolled as a control in a pregnancy study.

The chain links TRBV7-5 to TRBJ1-1. TRBV7-5 is classified as a pseudogene. There are 14 residues in the CDR3. As DNA, the CDR3 is TGTGCCAGAGCCCCGGGCGGGGGGTGTGCTGAAGCTTTCTTT. Translated: CARAPGGGCAEAFF.

The rearrangement links TRBV13 to TRBJ1-1; 8 bases align to TRBD1. The V segment lost 6 bases and the J segment 4 bases; nucleotides outside the gene matches: 10. The CDR3 is 15 residues long. CDR1 is PRHDT, CDR2 FYEKMQ, per germline (reference sequence). In nucleotides, the CDR3 is TGTGCCAGCAGGGATGGACAGGGAAGGAGCACTGAAGCTTTCTTT. As protein: CASRDGQGRSTEAFF.

The V gene is TRBV13, the J gene TRBJ1-2; the D is unclear. There are 15 residues in the CDR3. V lost 5 bases and J lost 0, with 13 bases in between. Looked up from germline, CDR1 is PRHDT and CDR2 is FYEKMQ (reference sequence). The CDR3 reads CASSPRYTANYGYTF. CDR3 coding DNA: TGTGCCAGCAGCCCTCGTTACACCGCTAACTATGGCTACACCTTC.

The chain combines TRBV18 with TRBJ2-7; no definite D call. The CDR3 covers 12 residues. CDR1 and CDR2 (germline): KGHSH, LQKENI. The ends were cut back, 3 bases at V and 6 bases at J, with 9 bases in the middle. CDR3 bases: TGTGCCAGCTCACCCATGAATAGCGAGCAGTACTTC. Protein: CASSPMNSEQYF. Based on the CDR3 plus reference TRBV18 and TRBJ2-7, the full variable domain is NAGVMQNPRHLVRRRGQEARLRCSPMKGHSHVYWYRQLPEEGLKFMVYLQKENIIDESGMPKERFSAEFPKEGPSILRIQQVVRGDSAAYFCASSPMNSEQYFGPGTRLTVT.

The rearrangement joins TRBV2 to TRBJ1-5, with no clear D. Germline V gives CDR1 SNHLY, CDR2 FYNNEI. CDR3 length: 12 residues. Trimming removed 4 bases from V and 7 bases from J, with 8 bases in between. CDR3 coding DNA: TGTGCCAGCAGTGTGACGGGGCAGCCCCAGCATTTT. Translating gives CASSVTGQPQHF.

The chain links TRBV7-9 to TRBJ2-6; 7 bases are shared with TRBD1. CDR3 length: 15 residues. The V and J ends lost 5 bases and 6 bases, in that order; junction bases with no gene match: 7. Germline values: CDR1 SEHNR, CDR2 FQNEAQ (reference sequence). CDR3 nucleotides: TGTGCCAGCAGCCCTGGGACAGCTGTGGCCAACGTCCTGACTTTC. Its translation: CASSPGTAVANVLTF. The variable domain in full, with the rest retrieved from reference TRBV7-9 and TRBJ2-6, is DTGVSQNPRHKITKRGQNVTFRCDPISEHNRLYWYRQTLGQGPEFLTYFQNEAQLEKSRLLSDRFSAERPKGSFSTLEIQRTEQGDSAMYLCASSPGTAVANVLTFGAGSRLTVL.

The chain joins TRBV11-3 to TRBJ2-2, with D perhaps matching TRBD1 (6 bases). Trimming took 5 bases from V and 3 from J, leaving 10 bases between them. CDR3 length: 14 amino acids. The germline gives CDR1 SGHNT, CDR2 YENEEA. CDR3 coding DNA: TGTGCCAGCAGCCCCAGACAGGACACCGGGGAGCTGTTTTTT. It codes for CASSPRQDTGELFF.

This clone is a singleton in its sample. The V gene is TRBV4-1, the J gene TRBJ1-5; 7 bases are shared with TRBD1. J gave up 7 bases and V 1 base, and 7 bases lay outside the gene matches. The V gene's germline CDR1 is MGHRA and CDR2 YSYEKL. This CDR3 spans 15 amino acids. CDR3 coding DNA: TGCGCCAGCAGCCAAGCTACGACAGGGCGGCAGCCCCAGCATTTT. The encoded protein is CASSQATTGRQPQHF.

The chain is built from TRBV15 and TRBJ1-2, with 10 bases matching TRBD1. V was clipped by 3 bases and J by 3 bases; unmatched bases: 10. This CDR3 comprises 17 residues. CDR1 and CDR2 (germline): LNHNV, YYDKDF (reference sequence). Written as DNA, the CDR3 is TGTGCCACCAGCAGCCGGGACAGGGGTTCAGAACACTATGGCTACACCTTC. Encoded protein: CATSSRDRGSEHYGYTF. The whole variable domain, remainder taken from reference TRBV15 and TRBJ1-2, is DAMVIQNPRYQVTQFGKPVTLSCSQTLNHNVMYWYQQKSSQAPKLLFHYYDKDFNNEADTPDNFQSRRPNTSFCFLDIRSPGLGDTAMYLCATSSRDRGSEHYGYTFGSGTRLTVV.

This rearrangement joins TRBV29-1 to TRBJ1-2; no clear D. The V and J ends lost 4 bases and 4 bases respectively, with 7 bases between them. CDR1 and CDR2 (germline): SQVTM, ANQGSEA. The CDR3 length is 11 residues. CDR3 amino acids: CSVGRFYGYTF. The DNA of the CDR3 is TGCAGCGTTGGCAGATTCTATGGCTACACCTTC.

The chain is built from TRBV7-3 and TRBJ1-1; no clear D. The germline CDR1 and CDR2 sequences are SGHTA and FQGTGA. The CDR3 is 14 residues long. V was cut by 5 bases and J by 1 base, with 11 bases left in between. CDR3 loop: CASSLQPTNTEAFF. DNA of the CDR3: TGTGCCAGCAGCCTACAGCCCACGAACACTGAAGCTTTCTTT.

The chain links TRBV11-3 to TRBJ1-4, with 8 bases lining up with TRBD1. After removal of 5 bases from V and 4 bases from J, the junction contained 6 bases not matched to a gene. CDR3 length: 15 amino acids. Germline V gene sequence: CDR1 SGHNT, CDR2 YENEEA. The CDR3, as DNA: TGTGCCAGCAGCCCTCCCGGACAGGGTAATGAAAAACTGTTTTTT. Protein product: CASSPPGQGNEKLFF.

The chain combines TRBV27 with TRBJ1-1, with a weak D call TRBD1 (6 bases). CDR1 is MNHEY and CDR2 is SMNVEV in the germline V gene (reference sequence). The CDR3 contains 13 residues. Between the trimmed V and J ends, which lost 5 bases and 6 bases, there was a span of 13 bases. The CDR3 loop is CASSPPQGPEAFF. Written as DNA, the CDR3 is TGTGCCAGCAGTCCGCCACAGGGACCTGAAGCTTTCTTT.

This chain joins TRBV9 and TRBJ1-6, with a weak D call TRBD1 (5 bases). The CDR3 loop spans 16 amino acids. Between the trimmed V and J ends, which lost 0 bases and 6 bases, there was a span of 13 bases. Germline CDR1 and CDR2: SGDLS and YYNGEE. The CDR3 nucleotides read TGTGCCAGCAGCGTAGCTGGGCATGGGGCTAATTCACCCCTCCACTTT. It specifies CASSVAGHGANSPLHF.

This clone showed up just once. The chain recombines TRBV5-1 with TRBJ1-5; D remains ambiguous. Germline V gene sequence: CDR1 SGHRS, CDR2 YFSETQ. Between the trimmed V and J ends, which lost 0 bases and 0 bases, there was a span of 7 bases. The CDR3 extends over 15 amino acids. The CDR3 bases are TGCGCCAGCAGCTTGGACGGGTATAGCAATCAGCCCCAGCATTTT. Protein product: CASSLDGYSNQPQHF.

The chain's CDR3 is CASSTGTSVQGAETQYF. CDR3 nucleotides: TGTGCCAGTAGTACCGGGACTAGCGTACAAGGGGCAGAGACCCAGTACTTC. The rearrangement joins TRBV19 to TRBJ2-5; 10 positions match TRBD2. Germline V gives CDR1 LNHDA, CDR2 SQIVND (reference sequence). The CDR3 runs to 17 residues. V trimming: 4 bases; J trimming: 4 bases; junction bases outside the gene matches: 12.

The chain has TRBV7-6 and TRBJ1-1; D might be TRBD1 (6 bases). Germline V CDR1 and CDR2: SGHVS, FNYEAQ. The length of the CDR3 is 16 residues. Trimming pared 4 bases from V and 1 base from J, leaving 16 bases between. The CDR3 here is CASSSSRTGQNTEAFF. In DNA form, the CDR3 reads TGTGCCAGCAGCTCATCCCGAACGGGACAGAACACTGAAGCTTTCTTT.

This clone occurred a few times. The V gene is TRBV6-1, the J gene TRBJ1-2; 10 nucleotides agree with TRBD1. Germline loops: CDR1 MNHNS, CDR2 SASEGT. The CDR3 consists of 14 residues. The V and J ends lost 6 bases and 7 bases, in that order; junction bases with no gene match: 8. CDR3 sequence (DNA): TGTGCCAGCAGGTTGACAGGGGGCGACCGTGGCTACACCTTC. As protein: CASRLTGGDRGYTF.

This chain joins TRBV10-3 and TRBJ1-6, with 9 bases that match TRBD1. V was pared by 3 bases and J by 9 bases, with 6 bases of the junction left unmatched. The length of the CDR3 is 15 residues. Germline CDR1 reads ENHRY; CDR2 reads SYGVKD. The CDR3 sequence: CAISDIGTGISPLHF. The CDR3 DNA is TGTGCCATCAGTGACATTGGGACAGGGATTTCACCCCTCCACTTT.

This clone has a handful of counts. The CDR3 coding sequence is TGTGCCAGTAGTATAAGGACGGGGTACAATGAGCAGTTCTTC. It is translated as CASSIRTGYNEQFF. This chain connects TRBV19 to TRBJ2-1; D is possibly TRBD2 (5 bases). This CDR3 has 14 residues. V was clipped by 2 bases and J by 4 bases, with 9 bases between them. Germline V CDR1 and CDR2: LNHDA, SQIVND (reference sequence). The complete variable domain, with remaining parts taken from reference TRBV19 and TRBJ2-1, reads DGGITQSPKYLFRKEGQNVTLSCEQNLNHDAMYWYRQDPGQGLRLIYYSQIVNDFQKGDIAEGYSVSREKKESFPLTVTSAQKNPTAFYLCASSIRTGYNEQFFGPGTRLTVL.

The chain couples TRBV5-8 to TRBJ1-2, with unresolved D. Trimming pared 0 bases from V and 4 bases from J, leaving 13 bases between. Germline CDR1 and CDR2: SGHTS and YDEGEE. The length of the CDR3 is 15 residues. This chain's CDR3 is CASSLGIGGFYGYTF. The CDR3, as DNA: TGTGCCAGCAGCTTGGGGATAGGCGGGTTCTATGGCTACACCTTC.

The V call is TRBV11-3, the J call TRBJ1-1; D is uncertain. The V end lost 1 base, the J end lost 1 base, and 7 bases lay between the germline ends. Germline CDR1 SGHNT, CDR2 YENEEA. The CDR3 runs 14 residues. The CDR3 DNA is TGTGCCAGCAGCTTAGCCCGGGGGAACACTGAAGCTTTCTTT. Translated, it gives CASSLARGNTEAFF.

The J gene is TRBJ1-6, the V gene TRBV30; TRBD1 agrees at 8 bases. Germline lookup yields CDR1 GTSNPN and CDR2 SVGIG (reference sequence). This CDR3 has 13 residues. After removal of 5 bases from V and 8 bases from J, the junction contained 5 bases not matched to a gene. CDR3 region: CAWGQGRDSPLHF. The DNA for the CDR3 is TGTGCCTGGGGACAGGGTCGGGATTCACCCCTCCACTTT.

CDR3 region: CASNAGDNEQFF. For the CDR3, the DNA is TGTGCCAGCAATGCGGGGGACAATGAGCAGTTCTTC. The chain is built from TRBV27 and TRBJ2-1; 7 bases are shared with TRBD2. Germline V CDR1 and CDR2: MNHEY, SMNVEV (reference sequence). The CDR3 consists of 12 residues. Unmatched junction bases numbered 2, after V lost 7 bases and J lost 5 bases.

The chain carries TRBV2 and TRBJ1-1; D may be TRBD1 (5 bases). CDR3 length equals 11 residues. The V gene's germline CDR1 is SNHLY and CDR2 FYNNEI. The V end was cut by 2 bases, the J end by 11 bases, with 9 bases between. CDR3 nucleotides: TGTGCCAGCAGTGAAAGGGGCTCGGCTTTCTTT. Protein product: CASSERGSAFF.

This chain links TRBV4-1 with TRBJ2-1; 10 nucleotides match TRBD2. Losses at the gene ends were 1 base for V and 6 bases for J; bases not matched to a gene: 9. The CDR3 consists of 17 residues. The germline gives CDR1 MGHRA, CDR2 YSYEKL. The CDR3 reads CASSQGEGAGGRNEQFF. The CDR3 bases are TGCGCCAGCAGCCAAGGGGAGGGAGCGGGGGGGCGCAATGAGCAGTTCTTC.

V gene TRBV7-2 combines with J gene TRBJ1-1; TRBD1 agrees at 9 bases. The germline V gene has CDR1 SGHTA and CDR2 FQGNSA. The CDR3 sequence is 15 residues long. Trimming took 5 bases from V and 3 from J; bases not matched to a gene: 7. The CDR3 is CASSRTGQGYTEAFF. The CDR3 DNA is TGTGCCAGCAGCAGAACAGGACAGGGGTACACTGAAGCTTTCTTT.

The rearrangement joins TRBV7-2 to TRBJ2-1, with TRBD2 matching over 12 bases. CDR1 and CDR2 from the germline V gene are SGHTA and FQGNSA. The ends lost 2 bases at V and 9 bases at J; junction bases unmatched: 5. The CDR3 length is 15 residues. The CDR3 nucleotides read TGTGCCAGCAGCTTAATTCTAGCGGGGGGGCGTGAGCAGTTCTTC. Protein: CASSLILAGGREQFF.